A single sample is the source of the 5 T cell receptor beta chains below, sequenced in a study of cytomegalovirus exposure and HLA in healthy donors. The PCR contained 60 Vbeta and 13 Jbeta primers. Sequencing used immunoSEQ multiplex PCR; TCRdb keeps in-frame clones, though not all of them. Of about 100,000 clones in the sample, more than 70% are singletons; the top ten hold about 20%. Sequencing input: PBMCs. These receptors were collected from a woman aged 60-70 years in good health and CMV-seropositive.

The CDR3 loop reads CASSQGLAGVGAYNEQFF. The CDR3 nucleotides read TGCGCCAGCAGCCAAGGACTAGCGGGAGTGGGTGCCTACAATGAGCAGTTCTTC. The chain has TRBV4-1 and TRBJ2-1; 12 nucleotides align to TRBD2. V shed 1 base and J 2 bases; nucleotides not matched to a gene: 6. Germline V gives CDR1 MGHRA, CDR2 YSYEKL. This CDR3 comprises 18 residues.

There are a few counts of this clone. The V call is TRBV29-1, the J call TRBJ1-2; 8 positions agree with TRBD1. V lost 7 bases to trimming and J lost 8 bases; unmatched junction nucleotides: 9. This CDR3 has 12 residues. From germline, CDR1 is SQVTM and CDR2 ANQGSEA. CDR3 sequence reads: CSAGGGPQGYTF. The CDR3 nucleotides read TGCAGCGCAGGGGGCGGCCCTCAGGGCTACACCTTC. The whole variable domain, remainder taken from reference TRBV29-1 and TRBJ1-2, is SAVISQKPSRDICQRGTSLTIQCQVDSQVTMMFWYRQQPGQSLTLIATANQGSEATYESGFVIDKFPISRPNLTFSTLTVSNMSPEDSSIYLCSAGGGPQGYTFGSGTRLTVV.

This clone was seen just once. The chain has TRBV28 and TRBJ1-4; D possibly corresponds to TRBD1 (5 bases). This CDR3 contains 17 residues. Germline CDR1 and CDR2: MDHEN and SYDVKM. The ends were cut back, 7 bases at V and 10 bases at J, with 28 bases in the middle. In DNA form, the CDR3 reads TGTGCCAGCAAGGGGATCGACCCGGCAGTACAGTATACAAAACTGTTTTTT. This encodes CASKGIDPAVQYTKLFF.

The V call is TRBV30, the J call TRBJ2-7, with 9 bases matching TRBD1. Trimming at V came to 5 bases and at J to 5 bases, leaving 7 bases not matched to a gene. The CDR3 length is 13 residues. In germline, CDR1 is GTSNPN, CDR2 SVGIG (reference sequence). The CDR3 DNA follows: TGTGCCTGGGCATGGGACAGGGATAACGAGCAGTACTTC. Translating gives CAWAWDRDNEQYF.

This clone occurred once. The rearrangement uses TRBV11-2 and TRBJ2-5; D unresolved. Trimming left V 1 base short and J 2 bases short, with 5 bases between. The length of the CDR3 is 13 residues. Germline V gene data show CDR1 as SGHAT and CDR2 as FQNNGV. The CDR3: CASSLGRQETQYF. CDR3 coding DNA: TGTGCCAGCAGCTTAGGCAGACAAGAGACCCAGTACTTC.